This T cell receptor beta chain was sequenced during a study of blood T cell repertoires in COVID-19 (dated by TCRdb to about 2020). Notes on the research overall: Collaborator samples came from the United States, Italy and Spain and covered acute and convalescent phases of COVID-19. Subjects who had been exposed to COVID-19, were actively infected with it, or had recovered from it provided the deeply sampled blood TCRbeta repertoires that made up the dataset. Samples were obtained from the ongoing ImmuneRACE study (first 160 participants) and from 1,254 subjects provided by 6 global collaborators. The repertoires were released in a freely available public database meant as a resource for research on the immune response to SARS-CoV-2. The material from the prospective study consisted of cDNA or gDNA derived from T cells, B-cell-depleted T cells, or PBMCs. Where available, HLA class I and class II types were taken from metadata supplied by the sample provider and were not determined by assay-based typing. A de-identified subject ID, COVID-19 status, age in years and sex were almost always included in the sample metadata. On the study overall, not on this receptor specifically: The quantity of clinical and demographic metadata differed by source and by participant and was supplied without curation.

The immunoSEQ Assay, a bias-controlled multiplex PCR, was used to amplify TCRbeta CDR3 regions from genomic DNA. The paper's data handling went like this. The number of nucleated cells in each sample was estimated from the amplification of reference gene primers within the assay. To quantify the absolute abundance of each unique TCRbeta CDR3 rearrangement, sequence reads were collapsed and filtered. For each sample, productive Simpson clonality was calculated by taking the square root of Simpson's diversity index across productive rearrangements. TCRdb stores this immuneACCESS table with in-frame sequences only. Part of the clones is absent; in the studies checked, under half of the shortfall reflects unresolved V genes, and no reason is known for the rest. V, J and clone size derive from that table, while D and trimming were established from the DNA sequence. Recorded for this sample are 390,000 or so clones; 90% of them occurred a single time. The leading ten clones occupy 6.5% of the sample.

Each collaborating institution followed its own protocols to collect whole blood in K2EDTA tubes. For TCRbeta analysis, collaborators shipped samples in one of three forms: frozen whole blood, isolated PBMCs, or DNA extracted from either of those sample types. V drops 8 bases and J drops 5 bases, leaving 19 bases in between. CDR1 and CDR2 are read off the germline V gene as ENHRY and SYGVKD. The CDR3 goes from the cysteine to the phenylalanine over 14 residues. Left in the record is the CDR3 DNA by itself, 42 bases read in frame from the first base. Turning to this clone: Its antigen has not been determined. Base qualities were left out, and no much larger clone turns up one base away.

The receptor chain draws on TRBV10-3 and TRBJ2-7; 6 matching bases give a weak D call of TRBD2. The sequenced sample consisted of peripheral blood. This TCR was recovered from a man aged 18 to 29 with active or convalescent COVID-19. The sequenced DNA is TGTGCCATCGGCAAGGAGGGGATCCCCCACGAGCAGTACTTC. The resulting protein is CAIGKEGIPHEQYF.